Each of the 30 T cell receptor beta chains below was sequenced from the same sample in a study of PD-L1 blockade in urothelial cancer. Time point reported: pretreatment peripheral blood. Profiling relied on immunoSEQ multiplex PCR, and the TCRdb table lists in-frame clones only, not all of them. The data show roughly 55,000 clones, 86% seen once. The input for sequencing was PBMCs, taken around atezolizumab (anti-PD-L1) treatment. All receptors derive from a man aged 60 to 69 with urothelial cancer.

This chain joins TRBV6-5 and TRBJ1-2, with 10 nucleotides matching TRBD1. The V gene's germline CDR1 is MNHEY and CDR2 SVGAGI. J lost 8 bases, V lost 6 bases, and 9 bases had no gene match. The CDR3 is 14 residues long. This CDR3 reads CASRPGQGSRGYTF. The CDR3 region has the DNA TGTGCCAGCAGACCGGGACAGGGGAGTCGAGGCTACACCTTC.

The chain combines TRBV7-6 with TRBJ2-5, with 8 bases matching TRBD2. The CDR3 runs 14 residues. In germline, CDR1 is SGHVS, CDR2 FNYEAQ. V was pared by 2 bases and J by 5 bases, with 4 bases of the junction left unmatched. CDR3 sequence (DNA): TGTGCCAGCAGCTTAAACGGGAGGGCTGAGACCCAGTACTTC. Translated: CASSLNGRAETQYF.

This sequence joins TRBV7-9 and TRBJ2-2; weak D call: TRBD2 (5 bases). The CDR3 runs to 14 residues. With 1 base removed from V and 5 bases from J, the gap between germline ends came to 8 bases. In germline, CDR1 is SEHNR, CDR2 FQNEAQ (reference sequence). This CDR3 reads CASSLGSVTGELFF. CDR3 DNA sequence: TGTGCCAGCAGCTTAGGTAGCGTAACCGGGGAGCTGTTTTTT.

The DNA of the CDR3 is TGTGCCAGCAGCGTACAGGGGGCCGGCACCGGGGAGCTGTTTTTT. Encoded protein: CASSVQGAGTGELFF. The chain employs TRBV5-4 and TRBJ2-2; 9 bases line up with TRBD1. This CDR3 has 15 residues. CDR1 is SGHNT, CDR2 YYREEE, per germline (reference sequence). Trimming at V came to 4 bases and at J to 4 bases, leaving 5 bases not matched to a gene.

This chain connects TRBV7-2 to TRBJ1-2, with 8 bases matching TRBD1. The CDR3 runs to 14 residues. Per the germline V gene, CDR1 is SGHTA and CDR2 is FQGNSA. V shed 3 bases and J 4 bases; nucleotides not matched to a gene: 4. CDR3 bases: TGTGCCAGCAGCTTTCCAGGGGGCAGCTATGGCTACACCTTC. It translates to CASSFPGGSYGYTF.

This rearrangement joins TRBV4-1 to TRBJ1-3, with D perhaps matching TRBD1 (6 bases). The germline gives CDR1 MGHRA, CDR2 YSYEKL. CDR3 length equals 16 residues. V lost 8 bases and J lost 3, with 20 bases in between. The CDR3 is CASSAPGQSHGNTIYF. For the CDR3, the DNA is TGCGCCAGCTCCGCCCCCGGACAGTCCCATGGAAACACCATATATTTT.

The chain employs TRBV14 and TRBJ2-1; 10 nucleotides align to TRBD2. The junction had 4 bases not matched to a gene; V was cut back by 2 bases and J by 3 bases. There are 16 residues in the CDR3. The germline CDR1 and CDR2 sequences are SGHDN and FVKESK. The CDR3 bases are TGTGCCAGCAGCCAAACCGGGACTAGCGTCTACAATGAGCAGTTCTTC. It translates to CASSQTGTSVYNEQFF.

The sample holds one count of this clone. The chain combines TRBV5-4 with TRBJ2-7; possibly TRBD1 for D (7 bases). The CDR3 spans 15 residues. V dropped 0 bases and J dropped 2 bases, with 12 bases sitting between them. Germline V lookup: CDR1 SGHNT, CDR2 YYREEE (reference sequence). The DNA for the CDR3 is TGTGCCAGCAGCTTGGGGGCAGGGGGGACCTACGAGCAGTACTTC. It codes for CASSLGAGGTYEQYF. Full variable domain (remainder filled in from reference TRBV5-4 and TRBJ2-7): ETGVTQSPTHLIKTRGQQVTLRCSSQSGHNTVSWYQQALGQGPQFIFQYYREEENGRGNFPPRFSGLQFPNYSSELNVNALELDDSALYLCASSLGAGGTYEQYFGPGTRLTVT.

This chain links TRBV5-1 with TRBJ1-4; D remains unclear. The CDR3 contains 16 residues. Germline CDR1 SGHRS, CDR2 YFSETQ. Trimming stripped 5 bases from V and 0 bases from J, with 14 bases between. CDR3 loop: CASRGAGLATNEKLFF. CDR3 bases: TGCGCCAGCAGGGGAGCTGGCCTGGCAACTAATGAAAAACTGTTTTTT.

This chain joins TRBV6-6 and TRBJ2-2; 7 bases agree with TRBD2. Germline V gene sequence: CDR1 MNHNY, CDR2 SVGAGI (reference sequence). After removal of 2 bases from V and 6 bases from J, the junction contained 6 bases not matched to a gene. This CDR3 is built from 15 residues. CDR3 DNA sequence: TGTGCCAGCAGTTACGCGTCGGGAGGTGCCGGGGAGCTGTTTTTT. This codes for CASSYASGGAGELFF.

This chain uses TRBV7-2 with TRBJ1-5, with 7 bases matching TRBD1. This CDR3 has 18 amino acids. Per germline, CDR1 SGHTA and CDR2 FQGNSA. V shed 5 bases, J shed 4 bases, and the junction held 17 bases outside the gene matches. The CDR3 sequence: CASSPSRGGGMGNQPQHF. The CDR3 nucleotides are TGTGCCAGCAGCCCGTCCCGAGGAGGGGGCATGGGGAATCAGCCCCAGCATTTT.

The rearrangement joins TRBV7-6 to TRBJ2-2, with 7 bases matching TRBD2. With 6 bases clipped from V and 1 base from J, the junction kept 5 bases outside the gene matches. Germline-derived CDR1 and CDR2 are SGHVS and FNYEAQ. The CDR3 loop spans 15 amino acids. As DNA, the CDR3 is TGTGCCAGCAGAGGGAGGGGCCGGAACACCGGGGAGCTGTTTTTT. It translates to CASRGRGRNTGELFF.

This clone is a singleton in its sample. The genes are TRBV5-1 and TRBJ2-5, with 15 bases lining up with TRBD2. Germline loops: CDR1 SGHRS, CDR2 YFSETQ. Trimming took 4 bases from V and 4 from J; bases not matched to a gene: 5. The CDR3 length is 16 residues. CDR3 amino acids: CASSGGLAGGVETQYF. The CDR3, as DNA: TGCGCCAGCAGCGGGGGACTAGCGGGGGGAGTAGAGACCCAGTACTTC.

This clone was picked up one time. The gene calls are TRBV2 and TRBJ2-7; TRBD2 is a possible D gene (5 bases). This CDR3 contains 11 residues. V lost 7 bases and J 6 bases, leaving 10 bases between the germline ends. CDR1 is SNHLY, CDR2 FYNNEI, per germline. The CDR3 nucleotides are TGTGCCAGCAACCTCCGGGGCGAGCAGTACTTC. Protein sequence: CASNLRGEQYF. The whole variable domain, remainder taken from reference TRBV2 and TRBJ2-7, is EPEVTQTPSHQVTQMGQEVILRCVPISNHLYFYWYRQILGQKVEFLVSFYNNEISEKSEIFDDQFSVERPDGSNFTLKIRSTKLEDSAMYFCASNLRGEQYFGPGTRLTVT.

This chain connects TRBV29-1 to TRBJ2-7; TRBD2 matches at 8 bases. The CDR3 spans 12 residues. Germline V gene data show CDR1 as SQVTM and CDR2 as ANQGSEA. Losses at the gene ends were 5 bases for V and 6 bases for J; bases not matched to a gene: 6. CDR3: CSVNPGLGEQYF. In DNA, the CDR3 is TGCAGCGTTAACCCGGGACTAGGCGAGCAGTACTTC.

This clone appeared a single time. The gene calls are TRBV2 and TRBJ1-1; TRBD1 is a possible D gene (6 bases). The CDR3 totals 14 residues. Per germline, CDR1 SNHLY and CDR2 FYNNEI. V lost 5 bases to trimming and J lost 0 bases, with 10 bases between them. The CDR3 is CASSRQDLNTEAFF. The DNA of the CDR3 is TGTGCCAGCAGTCGACAGGATTTGAACACTGAAGCTTTCTTT.

The rearrangement uses TRBV9 and TRBJ2-1, with 8 nucleotides matching TRBD2. The V gene end was trimmed by 0 bases and the J gene end by 0 bases; junction bases not matched to a gene: 5. The CDR3 is 17 amino acids. Germline V gene lookup returns CDR1 SGDLS and CDR2 YYNGEE. CDR3 nucleotides: TGTGCCAGCAGCGTAGGGACGGGGGGGCCCTCCTACAATGAGCAGTTCTTC. Residues: CASSVGTGGPSYNEQFF. Complete variable domain (other parts from reference TRBV9 and TRBJ2-1): DSGVTQTPKHLITATGQRVTLRCSPRSGDLSVYWYQQSLDQGLQFLIQYYNGEERAKGNILERFSAQQFPDLHSELNLSSLELGDSALYFCASSVGTGGPSYNEQFFGPGTRLTVL.

The chain employs TRBV5-5 and TRBJ2-1, with 8 bases aligning to TRBD2. J was trimmed by 3 bases and V by 2 bases; bases with no gene match: 4. This CDR3 comprises 15 residues. Germline V gene lookup returns CDR1 SGHKS and CDR2 YYEKEE (reference sequence). The CDR3 loop is CASSLSGGLYNEQFF. The CDR3 region has the DNA TGTGCCAGCAGCTTAAGCGGGGGCCTCTACAATGAGCAGTTCTTC.

The V call is TRBV7-9, the J call TRBJ1-1; 9 positions match TRBD1. Germline V gene data show CDR1 as SEHNR and CDR2 as FQNEAQ (reference sequence). V shed 5 bases, J shed 3 bases, and the junction held 13 bases outside the gene matches. The CDR3 consists of 17 residues. DNA of the CDR3: TGTGCCAGCAGCCCGGGACAGGGTATAGTTGAGGACACTGAAGCTTTCTTT. This translates into CASSPGQGIVEDTEAFF. Complete variable domain (other parts from reference TRBV7-9 and TRBJ1-1): DTGVSQNPRHKITKRGQNVTFRCDPISEHNRLYWYRQTLGQGPEFLTYFQNEAQLEKSRLLSDRFSAERPKGSFSTLEIQRTEQGDSAMYLCASSPGQGIVEDTEAFFGQGTRLTVV.

The CDR3 protein is CASSPTGGDQPQHF. The CDR3 nucleotides are TGTGCCAGCAGCCCGACAGGGGGGGATCAGCCCCAGCATTTT. The J gene is TRBJ1-5, the V gene TRBV5-6; 9 nucleotides agree with TRBD1. CDR1 SGHDT and CDR2 YYEEEE come from the germline V gene. The CDR3 is 14 residues long. Germline trimming cut 4 bases from V and 5 bases from J; bases unmatched to any gene: 4.

This clone occurred a few times. The J gene is TRBJ2-7, the V gene TRBV7-8, with TRBD1 matching 10 bases. CDR1 is SGHVS, CDR2 FQNEAQ, per germline. The ends lost 4 bases at V and 4 bases at J; junction bases unmatched: 4. CDR3 size: 14 residues. The CDR3 loop is CASSSRQGAYEQYF. The CDR3 bases are TGTGCCAGCAGCTCTAGACAGGGGGCATACGAGCAGTACTTC.

The chain joins TRBV18 to TRBJ2-7; 8 nucleotides align to TRBD2. With V trimmed by 5 bases and J by 0 bases, 3 bases remained unmatched. Germline values: CDR1 KGHSH, CDR2 LQKENI. CDR3 length equals 14 residues. The CDR3 nucleotides are TGTGCCAGCTCAATTGGGACTAGCTCCTACGAGCAGTACTTC. Amino acid sequence: CASSIGTSSYEQYF.

The chain links TRBV5-1 to TRBJ2-5; TRBD2 matches at 8 bases. Germline-derived CDR1 and CDR2 are SGHRS and YFSETQ. V was clipped by 4 bases and J by 5 bases; unmatched bases: 16. The length of the CDR3 is 17 residues. CDR3 sequence: CASSPFGASGSFETQYF. CDR3 bases: TGCGCCAGCAGCCCTTTCGGGGCCAGCGGGAGCTTCGAGACCCAGTACTTC.

V usage is TRBV9 and J usage is TRBJ2-1, with 9 bases aligning to TRBD2. Germline CDR1 is SGDLS and CDR2 is YYNGEE. V gave up 0 bases and J gave up 7 bases; unmatched junction bases: 8. The CDR3 loop spans 16 amino acids. The CDR3 sequence is CASSVVGGGAGNEQFF. In DNA form, the CDR3 reads TGTGCCAGCAGCGTAGTAGGCGGGGGGGCCGGTAATGAGCAGTTCTTC.

V and J are TRBV5-5 and TRBJ1-5, with D possibly being TRBD1 (6 bases). The ends were cut back, 0 bases at V and 7 bases at J, with 17 bases in the middle. Germline V gene data show CDR1 as SGHKS and CDR2 as YYEKEE (reference sequence). The CDR3 is made up of 16 amino acids. Written as DNA, the CDR3 is TGTGCCAGCAGCTTGGCGGGGAAACAGGGTCAACAGCCCCAGCATTTT. Translation gives CASSLAGKQGQQPQHF.

The chain is built from TRBV5-1 and TRBJ2-3; tentatively, D is TRBD2 (6 bases). The germline V and J ends were trimmed by 4 bases and 1 base, with 16 bases remaining between them. CDR3 length: 16 amino acids. CDR1 and CDR2 from the germline V gene are SGHRS and YFSETQ. This CDR3 is CASSPGVGGGTDTQYF. DNA of the CDR3: TGCGCCAGCAGCCCCGGTGTGGGCGGGGGCACAGATACGCAGTATTTT. Filled out from reference TRBV5-1 and TRBJ2-3, the complete variable domain reads KAGVTQTPRYLIKTRGQQVTLSCSPISGHRSVSWYQQTPGQGLQFLFEYFSETQRNKGNFPGRFSGRQFSNSRSEMNVSTLELGDSALYLCASSPGVGGGTDTQYFGPGTRLTVL.

The rearrangement links TRBV6-5 to TRBJ2-3; D is unclear. Trimming stripped 5 bases from V and 7 bases from J, with 10 bases between. This CDR3 contains 12 residues. The germline CDR1 and CDR2 sequences are MNHEY and SVGAGI. CDR3 sequence: CASSMTSNTQYF. The CDR3 nucleotides are TGTGCCAGCAGTATGACATCAAATACGCAGTATTTT.

J is TRBJ1-2 and V is TRBV6-1; D remains ambiguous. In germline, CDR1 is MNHNS, CDR2 SASEGT. Trimming removed 5 bases from V and 4 bases from J, with 8 bases in between. The length of the CDR3 is 12 residues. CDR3 in amino acids: CASSKRTYGYTF. DNA for the CDR3: TGTGCCAGCAGTAAGCGAACCTATGGCTACACCTTC.

The rearrangement links TRBV29-1 to TRBJ2-3; 8 nucleotides line up with TRBD2. Looked up from germline, CDR1 is SQVTM and CDR2 is ANQGSEA. This CDR3 has 13 amino acids. With 7 bases clipped from V and 4 bases from J, the junction kept 7 bases outside the gene matches. The CDR3 DNA follows: TGCAGCGGTAGCGGGGAGGCCGCAGATACGCAGTATTTT. It encodes CSGSGEAADTQYF.

The chain employs TRBV14 and TRBJ2-5, with 8 bases aligning to TRBD1. The CDR3 spans 14 residues. J lost 5 bases, V lost 3 bases, and 5 bases had no gene match. Per germline, CDR1 SGHDN and CDR2 FVKESK. The CDR3 loop is CASSHWTGRETQYF. CDR3 sequence (DNA): TGTGCCAGCAGCCACTGGACAGGGCGGGAGACCCAGTACTTC. Full variable domain (missing parts from reference TRBV14 and TRBJ2-5): EAGVTQFPSHSVIEKGQTVTLRCDPISGHDNLYWYRRVMGKEIKFLLHFVKESKQDESGMPNNRFLAERTGGTYSTLKVQPAELEDSGVYFCASSHWTGRETQYFGPGTRLLVL.